The present T cell receptor (beta chain) was sequenced within a study of T cells after yellow fever vaccination. Study-level background: The authors prepared low-cell-number fractions using SMART-Seq v4 Ultra Low Input.

Study conclusions and caveats: Post-booster repertoires again held most primary-vaccination clones (roughly 95% CD4, roughly 88% CD8).

From the 5' RACE reads, TCRdb called clonotypes with MiXCR, one entry per CDR3 protein. The sample includes approximately 550,000 distinct CDR3 sequences, about a fifth seen only once; the top ten take 13% to 15%. Trimming took off 4 bases at V and 7 bases at J, with 10 bases between the two ends. The CDR3 runs 12 residues. In germline, CDR1 is MNHNY, CDR2 SVGAGI (reference sequence). This clonotype was seen only once. Its antigen is unknown. This chain connects TRBV6-6 to TRBJ1-1, with a tentative D call TRBD1 (6 bases). The sample in question was PBMCs, obtained 15 days after the yellow fever booster vaccination. This clonotype originated in a man in his thirties or forties who received the YFV17D yellow fever vaccine. This chain's CDR3 is CASSSRGIEAFF. CDR3 bases: TGTGCCAGCAGTTCCAGGGGAATTGAAGCTTTCTTT.